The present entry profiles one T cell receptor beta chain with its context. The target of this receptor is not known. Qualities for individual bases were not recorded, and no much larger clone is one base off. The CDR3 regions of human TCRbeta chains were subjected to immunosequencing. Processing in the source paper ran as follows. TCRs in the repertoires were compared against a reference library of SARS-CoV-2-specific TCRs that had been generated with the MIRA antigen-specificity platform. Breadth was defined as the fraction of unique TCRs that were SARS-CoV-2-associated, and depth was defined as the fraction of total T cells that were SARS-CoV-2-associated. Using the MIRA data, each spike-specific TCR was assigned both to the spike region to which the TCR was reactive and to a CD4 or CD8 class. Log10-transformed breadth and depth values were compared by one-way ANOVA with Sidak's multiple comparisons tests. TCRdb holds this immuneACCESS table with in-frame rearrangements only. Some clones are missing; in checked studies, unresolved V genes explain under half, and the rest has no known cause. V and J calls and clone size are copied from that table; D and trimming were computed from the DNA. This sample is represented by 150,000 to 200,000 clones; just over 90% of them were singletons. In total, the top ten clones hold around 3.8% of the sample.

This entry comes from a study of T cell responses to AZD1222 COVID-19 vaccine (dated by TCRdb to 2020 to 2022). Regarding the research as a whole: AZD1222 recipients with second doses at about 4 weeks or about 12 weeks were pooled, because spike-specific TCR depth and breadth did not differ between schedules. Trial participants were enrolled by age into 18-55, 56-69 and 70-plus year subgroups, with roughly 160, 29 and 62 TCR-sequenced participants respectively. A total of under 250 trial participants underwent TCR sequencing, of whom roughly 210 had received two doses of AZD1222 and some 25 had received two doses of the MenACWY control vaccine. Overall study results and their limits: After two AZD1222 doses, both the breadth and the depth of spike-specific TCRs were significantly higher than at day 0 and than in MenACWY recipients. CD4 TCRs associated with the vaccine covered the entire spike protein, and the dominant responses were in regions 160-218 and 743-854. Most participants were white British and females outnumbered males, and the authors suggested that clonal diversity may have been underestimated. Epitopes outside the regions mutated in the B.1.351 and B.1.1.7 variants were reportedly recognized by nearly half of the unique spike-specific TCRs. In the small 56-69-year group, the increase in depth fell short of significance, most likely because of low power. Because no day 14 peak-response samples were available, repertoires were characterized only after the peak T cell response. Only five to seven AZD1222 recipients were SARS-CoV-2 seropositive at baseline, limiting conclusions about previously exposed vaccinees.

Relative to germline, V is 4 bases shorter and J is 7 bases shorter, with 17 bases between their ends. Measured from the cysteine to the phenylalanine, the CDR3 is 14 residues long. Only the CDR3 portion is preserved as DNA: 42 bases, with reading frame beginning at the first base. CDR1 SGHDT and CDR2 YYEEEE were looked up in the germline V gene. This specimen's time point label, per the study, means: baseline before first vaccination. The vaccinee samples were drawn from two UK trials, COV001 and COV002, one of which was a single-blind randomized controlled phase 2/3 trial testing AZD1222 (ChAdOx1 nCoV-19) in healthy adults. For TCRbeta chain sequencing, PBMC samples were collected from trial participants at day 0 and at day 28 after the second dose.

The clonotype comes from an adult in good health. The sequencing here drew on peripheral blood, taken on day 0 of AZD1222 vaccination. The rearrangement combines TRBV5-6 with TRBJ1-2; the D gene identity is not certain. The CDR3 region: CASSRLTQPSGYTF. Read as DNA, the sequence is TGTGCCAGCAGCCGACTTACACAACCCTCTGGCTACACCTTC.